This T cell receptor (beta chain) was recorded in a study of T cells in Graves' hyperthyroidism and ophthalmopathy. Study-level findings and limits: Blood also contained most expanded thyroid clonotypes above 0.001. For ophthalmopathy, model prediction preceded onset by a median 6.5 months.

V lost 7 bases to trimming and J lost 2 bases; unmatched junction nucleotides: 7. CDR1 and CDR2 (germline): DFQATT, SNEGSKA (reference sequence). CDR3 length: 14 residues. On the basis of clinical symptoms, serum thyroxine and TRAb, thyroid ultrasound and orbital computed tomography, diagnoses were made. The table lists this clonotype with many counts. Its antigen is not known. The CDR3 regions of TCR beta were amplified from RNA transcripts. RT-PCR in the first round (using the HTBI primer set) targeted the TCR CDR3. Using its own MiXCR run on the multiplex PCR reads, TCRdb lists one record per CDR3 protein. The sample lists hundreds of thousands of distinct CDR3 sequences, approximately 14% occurring once.

The gene calls are TRBV20-1 and TRBJ2-3, with 9 nucleotides matching TRBD2. The sequence derives from a woman younger than 35 with Graves' hyperthyroidism that later progressed to Graves' ophthalmopathy. Specimen: blood. Here the CDR3 DNA reads TGCAGTGGGGTTAGCGGGAGTTACACAGATACGCAGTATTTT. This encodes CSGVSGSYTDTQYF.